The clone carrying this T cell receptor (beta chain) was detected many times. Its antigen remains unknown. The sample belongs to a study of neurological immune-mediated disorders. Time point described: longitudinal time-point 3. Findings of the study overall: HTLV-1-associated myelopathy had the most TCR clonal expansion, whereas multiple sclerosis had the least (lower than in healthy controls). No CDR3 amino acid sequences were shared by expanded clones across subjects, suggesting private repertoires in all groups.

The cDNA was generated by 5'RACE with 10-nucleotide random UMIs. One entry per CDR3 protein, called by TCRdb with MiXCR from the 5' RACE reads. The profile covers around 97,000 distinct CDR3 sequences, with approximately 10% appearing a single time and 3.1% taken by the ten largest. The sequence was collected from a female donor with HTLV-1-associated myelopathy (HAM/TSP). The sequenced sample consisted of PBMCs.

CDR3 sequence: CASSFNPGTGELFF. As DNA, the CDR3 is TGCGCCAGCAGCTTTAACCCAGGCACCGGGGAGCTGTTTTTT. The chain couples TRBV5-1 to TRBJ2-2; D remains ambiguous. The V gene lost 2 bases and the J gene lost 4 bases, with 9 bases spanning the gap. The CDR3 is 14 amino acids. CDR1 is SGHRS and CDR2 is YFSETQ in the germline V gene.